What follows is one T cell receptor beta chain and its context. Its antigen is not identified. The source of the sample is a study of Ad26.COV2.S vaccination and SARS-CoV-2 variants. In the study overall: Donor was one of the participants in the Ad26.COV2.S arm of the COV1001 trial. Intramuscularly, Ad26.COV2.S was given either once or twice, 56 days apart.

Study-wide results and caveats: Spike-specific TCR breadth ran higher among vaccine recipients than placebo recipients.

Treatment here: 15 to 20 received Ad26.COV2.S at low or high dose, single or two shots; roughly 5 received placebo; per-sample allocation not given. Samples came from day 63 after the first vaccine or placebo injection. An Ad26 vector expressing Wuhan-strain SARS-CoV-2 spike served as the vaccine. Clones were read by immunoSEQ multiplex PCR, and TCRdb kept only the in-frame ones, dropping some. Of approximately 400,000 clones listed, about 85% are singletons. J lost 5 bases, V lost 6 bases, and 4 bases had no gene match. The CDR3 runs 14 residues. Germline V gene sequence: CDR1 MGHDK, CDR2 SYGVNS. The receptor was derived from a person between 18 and 65 years old who received the Ad26.COV2.S COVID-19 vaccine or a placebo. The V call is TRBV25-1, the J call TRBJ2-5; TRBD1 matches at 12 bases. Sequencing was performed on peripheral blood, taken in a trial of Ad26.COV2.S vaccine versus placebo. This CDR3 reads CASSAGTGGETQYF. The CDR3 DNA is TGTGCCAGCAGCGCCGGGACAGGGGGCGAGACCCAGTACTTC. Together with reference TRBV25-1 and TRBJ2-5, the CDR3 gives the full variable domain: EADIYQTPRYLVIGTGKKITLECSQTMGHDKMYWYQQDPGMELHLIHYSYGVNSTEKGDLSSESTVSRIRTEHFPLTLESARPSHTSQYLCASSAGTGGETQYFGPGTRLLVL.